Sequencing of this TCR beta chain was carried out in a study of identical twins. TCRdb redid the calling of the 5' RACE reads with MiXCR, one entry per CDR3 protein. This sample has 400,000 to 600,000 distinct CDR3 sequences, with more than 20% found just once. Trimming removed 3 bases at V and 0 bases at J, with 15 bases between. The CDR3 runs to 16 residues. Notes on the study in general: Out-of-frame alpha sequences that twins shared showed excess low generation probability. Among beta out-of-frame sequences, excess sharing between twins appeared weaker. Analyses of zero insertions could, in part, be confounded by invariant MAIT and iNKT cells.

On this clonotype: Its antigen is not identified.

These data were also filed under a second study, of yellow fever vaccine responses in identical twins.

The rearrangement links TRBV12-3 or TRBV12-4 to TRBJ2-7, with D maybe TRBD1 (5 bases). This clonotype was obtained from a woman aged 18-35 years in good health. Sample: CD4+ T cells sorted from blood. CDR3 coding DNA: TGTGCCAGCAGTTTGGGGCCCGTCCTGAGCTCCTACGAGCAGTACTTC. As protein: CASSLGPVLSSYEQYF.